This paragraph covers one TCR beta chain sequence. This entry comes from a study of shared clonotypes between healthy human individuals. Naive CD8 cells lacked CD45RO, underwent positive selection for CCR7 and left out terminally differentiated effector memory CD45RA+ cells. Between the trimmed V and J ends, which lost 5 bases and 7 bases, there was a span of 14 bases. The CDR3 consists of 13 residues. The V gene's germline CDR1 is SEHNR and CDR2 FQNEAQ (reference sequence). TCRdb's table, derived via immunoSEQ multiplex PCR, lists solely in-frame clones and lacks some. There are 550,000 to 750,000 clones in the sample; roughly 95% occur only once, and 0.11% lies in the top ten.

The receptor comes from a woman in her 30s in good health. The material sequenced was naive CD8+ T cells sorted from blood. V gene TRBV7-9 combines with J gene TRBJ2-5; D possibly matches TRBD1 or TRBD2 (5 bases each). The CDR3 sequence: CASSLDGARTQYF. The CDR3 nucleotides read TGTGCCAGCAGCCTAGACGGGGCTCGGACCCAGTACTTC.